This TCR beta chain was obtained from a study of T cells in Graves' hyperthyroidism and ophthalmopathy. General observations from the study: Clonotypes that were expanded in thyroid above 0.001 mostly appeared in blood too. Using 13 V-J features, a model discriminated ophthalmopathy from stable hyperthyroidism.

The CDR3 regions of TCR beta were amplified from RNA transcripts. TCR CDR3 underwent first-round RT-PCR with the HTBI primer set. One entry per CDR3 protein results from TCRdb running MiXCR on the multiplex PCR reads. The repertoire holds more than 650,000 distinct CDR3 sequences, with around 13% as singletons. This clonotype was counted ten times or more. Its antigen remains unknown. The sample consisted of blood. This sequence was found in a woman between 18 and 29 years old with Graves' hyperthyroidism.

This chain's CDR3 is CSARDRGGNTEAFF. Here the CDR3 DNA reads TGCAGTGCTAGAGACAGGGGAGGGAACACTGAAGCTTTCTTT. J is TRBJ1-1 and V is TRBV20-1, with D possibly matching TRBD1 (6 bases). V shed 0 bases and J shed 1 base, with 9 bases lying between them. CDR3 length: 14 amino acids. Germline-derived CDR1 and CDR2 are DFQATT and SNEGSKA (reference sequence).